The rows below give T cell receptor beta chains drawn from one sample of a study of blood T cell repertoires in COVID-19. TCRdb's copy holds only in-frame clones and misses some; the assay was immunoSEQ multiplex PCR. The data show under 55,000 clones, around 85% seen once. The sample was peripheral blood. The source is a woman aged 80 or over with acute or convalescent COVID-19. CDR3s include the opening cysteine and the closing phenylalanine or tryptophan. Each record gives: clone size, V gene, J gene, D gene, CDR3 protein, CDR3 DNA. The D gene is left open where the match is weak. Expanded clones get a size class; other rows say once, few or many, or leave the size out.

NA,TRBV29-1,TRBJ2-7,NA,CSVDGVKGVEYEQYF,TGCAGCGTTGACGGGGTAAAGGGAGTAGAGTACGAGCAGTACTTC
NA,TRBV6-5,TRBJ2-1,TRBD1,CASSYSGGERGWVQFF,TGTGCCAGCAGTTACTCAGGGGGCGAGCGTGGTTGGGTGCAGTTCTTC
NA,TRBV5-1,TRBJ2-3,TRBD1,CASSLQGRQGLDTQYF,TGCGCCAGCAGCTTGCAGGGGAGACAGGGGCTAGATACGCAGTATTTT
few,TRBV5-1,TRBJ2-2,NA,CASKSENTGELFF,TGCGCCAGCAAGAGCGAGAACACCGGGGAGCTGTTTTTT
few,TRBV7-8,TRBJ2-6,TRBD2,CASSLRLAASSGANVLTF,TGTGCCAGCAGCTTACGACTAGCGGCAAGCTCTGGGGCCAACGTCCTGACTTTC
NA,TRBV7-2,TRBJ2-3,NA,CASSPIRTDTQYF,TGTGCCAGCAGCCCTATCCGCACAGATACGCAGTATTTT
NA,TRBV30,TRBJ1-5,NA,CAWSVQGQSTGQPQHF,TGTGCCTGGAGTGTACAGGGCCAGTCGACAGGTCAGCCCCAGCATTTT
NA,TRBV5-5,TRBJ1-1,NA,CASSSLGRGLNTEAFF,TGTGCCAGCAGCTCCCTGGGGAGGGGGTTGAACACTGAAGCTTTCTTT
NA,TRBV11-2,TRBJ2-2,NA,CASTTVLGVSGELFF,TGTGCCAGCACCACGGTGTTAGGGGTTAGCGGGGAGCTGTTTTTT
NA,TRBV6-7,TRBJ2-6,TRBD1,CASSYRQGHETGTGANVLTF,TGTGCCAGCAGTTACAGACAGGGTCACGAAACCGGGACTGGGGCCAACGTCCTGACTTTC
NA,TRBV28,TRBJ1-5,NA,CASSQESYQPQHF,TGTGCCAGCAGTCAAGAGTCGTATCAGCCCCAGCATTTT
NA,TRBV5-1,TRBJ2-3,TRBD2,CASSLNPSGGTDTQYF,TGCGCCAGCAGCTTGAATCCTAGCGGGGGCACAGATACGCAGTATTTT
few,TRBV14,TRBJ1-2,NA,CASSQGHFGYTF,TGTGCCAGCAGCCAGGGACACTTCGGCTACACCTTC
NA,TRBV28,TRBJ2-1,TRBD2,CASSDPGGRDEQFF,TGTGCCAGCAGTGACCCGGGAGGGAGGGATGAGCAGTTCTTC
NA,TRBV30,TRBJ2-7,TRBD2,CAWSVQGRGRAFYEQYF,TGTGCCTGGAGTGTACAAGGTCGTGGGAGGGCCTTTTACGAGCAGTACTTC
few,TRBV5-6,TRBJ1-2,TRBD1,CASSLAPDRAGSSHSYTF,TGTGCCAGCAGCTTGGCCCCGGACAGGGCGGGCTCGAGTCATAGCTACACCTTC
NA,TRBV10-3,TRBJ1-5,NA,CAISATGDQPQHF,TGTGCCATCAGTGCGACAGGCGATCAGCCCCAGCATTTT
NA,TRBV9,TRBJ2-1,NA,CASSVENMGGNEQFF,TGTGCCAGCAGCGTAGAAAATATGGGGGGCAATGAGCAGTTCTTC
NA,TRBV6-5,TRBJ2-7,TRBD1,CASTRGQGFGEQYF,TGTGCCAGCACTAGGGGACAGGGGTTTGGGGAGCAGTACTTC
NA,TRBV3-1/TRBV3-2,TRBJ2-5,TRBD2,CASSQDVGLAGGPWWETQYF,TGTGCCAGCAGCCAAGATGTTGGACTAGCGGGAGGGCCGTGGTGGGAGACCCAGTACTTC
NA,TRBV3-1/TRBV3-2,TRBJ2-3,NA,CASSQGGADLTDTQYF,TGTGCCAGCAGCCAAGGCGGGGCGGACCTCACAGATACGCAGTATTTT
NA,TRBV4-2,TRBJ1-4,NA,CASSQDPVAGNEKLFF,TGTGCCAGCAGCCAAGACCCGGTTGCGGGTAATGAAAAACTGTTTTTT
NA,TRBV21-1,TRBJ2-1,NA,CASSGRRTSEYNEQFF,TGTGCCAGCAGCGGGCGGAGGACTAGCGAGTACAATGAGCAGTTCTTC
NA,TRBV7-2,TRBJ2-2,NA,CASSLVGSNTGELFF,TGTGCCAGCAGCTTAGTAGGGAGCAACACCGGGGAGCTGTTTTTT
NA,TRBV9,TRBJ2-1,NA,CASSAGVSNEQFF,TGTGCCAGCAGCGCGGGAGTTTCCAATGAGCAGTTCTTC
NA,TRBV3-1/TRBV3-2,TRBJ1-3,NA,CASSNLVRASGNTIYF,TGTGCCAGCAGCAACCTCGTGAGGGCTTCTGGAAACACCATATATTTT
NA,TRBV6-1,TRBJ2-7,TRBD2,CASSESWVAGVGEQYF,TGTGCCAGCAGTGAAAGCTGGGTAGCGGGAGTGGGCGAGCAGTACTTC
NA,TRBV14,TRBJ1-2,TRBD1,CASSQDSGGSGYTF,TGTGCCAGCAGCCAAGACTCAGGGGGCTCTGGCTACACCTTC
NA,TRBV7-2,TRBJ2-2,TRBD1,CASSRRSGTGDTGELFF,TGTGCCAGCAGCCGCCGATCCGGGACAGGGGACACCGGGGAGCTGTTTTTT
few,TRBV7-8,TRBJ2-7,TRBD2,CASSLMTSGSRYEQYF,TGTGCCAGCAGCTTGATGACTAGCGGGAGTCGGTACGAGCAGTACTTC
few,TRBV4-1,TRBJ1-5,NA,CASSQSINQPQHF,TGCGCCAGCAGCCAATCCATTAATCAGCCCCAGCATTTT
NA,TRBV7-8,TRBJ2-7,NA,CASSLEGQNYEQYF,TGTGCCAGCAGCTTAGAAGGACAGAACTACGAGCAGTACTTC
NA,TRBV7-9,TRBJ1-2,NA,CASSSRDINSGYTF,TGTGCCAGCAGCTCCCGGGACATTAATTCAGGCTACACCTTC
NA,TRBV6-1,TRBJ1-4,NA,CASSEDRGWGKLFF,TGTGCCAGCAGTGAAGACCGGGGTTGGGGAAAACTGTTTTTT
NA,TRBV30,TRBJ1-5,NA,CAWSASRSQPQHF,TGTGCCTGGAGCGCCTCAAGGAGTCAGCCCCAGCATTTT
NA,TRBV3-1/TRBV3-2,TRBJ1-4,NA,CASRGGPGEKLFF,TGTGCCAGCAGGGGGGGACCCGGTGAAAAACTGTTTTTT
few,TRBV2,TRBJ2-2,TRBD2,CASGRGLDTGELFF,TGTGCCAGCGGACGGGGACTAGACACCGGGGAGCTGTTTTTT
NA,TRBV29-1,TRBJ2-3,TRBD2,CSVLAGGLIDTQYF,TGCAGCGTGCTAGCGGGAGGATTGATAGATACGCAGTATTTT
once,TRBV6-5,TRBJ1-1,TRBD1,CASRPRQGVNTEAFF,TGTGCCAGCAGACCTCGACAGGGAGTGAACACTGAAGCTTTCTTT
NA,TRBV6-5,TRBJ2-1,NA,CASRLTGGEQFF,TGTGCCAGCAGACTCACCGGGGGTGAGCAGTTCTTC
NA,TRBV9,TRBJ2-2,TRBD2,CASSSSSGRNTGELFF,TGTGCCAGCAGCTCGAGTAGCGGGAGGAACACCGGGGAGCTGTTTTTT
NA,TRBV5-5,TRBJ2-2,TRBD2,CASKTAGGFTGELFF,TGTGCCAGCAAGACAGCGGGAGGGTTCACCGGGGAGCTGTTTTTT
NA,TRBV6-1,TRBJ2-3,NA,CASSVASSSVGDTQYF,TGTGCCAGCAGTGTCGCGAGTAGCTCGGTTGGGGATACGCAGTATTTT
NA,TRBV28,TRBJ1-5,TRBD1,CASNPGGAGQPQHF,TGTGCCAGCAATCCAGGGGGCGCGGGGCAGCCCCAGCATTTT
NA,TRBV11-3,TRBJ2-7,NA,CASSAGQIYEQYF,TGTGCCAGCAGCGCCGGACAGATATACGAGCAGTACTTC
NA,TRBV6-6,TRBJ1-4,NA,CASSEVDAANEKLFF,TGTGCCAGCAGCGAAGTGGATGCGGCTAATGAAAAACTGTTTTTT
NA,TRBV30,TRBJ1-4,TRBD1,CAWRGQGGTNEKLFF,TGTGCCTGGAGAGGACAGGGTGGCACTAATGAAAAACTGTTTTTT
NA,TRBV4-2,TRBJ2-1,TRBD2,CASSQDWTSPSYNEQFF,TGTGCCAGCAGCCAAGATTGGACTAGTCCCTCCTACAATGAGCAGTTCTTC
NA,TRBV27,TRBJ2-2,TRBD1,CATLRQGAGELFF,TGTGCCACCCTACGACAGGGCGCCGGGGAGCTGTTTTTT
NA,TRBV5-1,TRBJ2-3,TRBD1,CASSFGQGSSDTQYF,TGCGCCAGCAGCTTTGGACAGGGTTCGTCGGATACGCAGTATTTT
NA,TRBV19,TRBJ1-4,TRBD1,CASSRTGNYEKLFF,TGTGCCAGTAGTAGGACAGGCAATTATGAAAAACTGTTTTTT
NA,TRBV6-5,TRBJ2-1,TRBD2,CASSRTSGRNEQFF,TGTGCCAGCAGTAGGACTAGCGGGAGAAATGAGCAGTTCTTC
NA,TRBV28,TRBJ1-4,NA,CASSFLKGTSPNEKLFF,TGTGCCAGCAGTTTCCTTAAGGGGACAAGTCCTAATGAAAAACTGTTTTTT
NA,TRBV6-5,TRBJ2-2,TRBD1,CASRRTGQNTGELFF,TGTGCCAGCAGGAGGACAGGGCAGAACACCGGGGAGCTGTTTTTT
once,TRBV3-1/TRBV3-2,TRBJ2-7,TRBD1,CASSQGDRGWYEQYF,TGTGCCAGCAGCCAAGGTGACAGGGGTTGGTACGAGCAGTACTTC
NA,TRBV4-1,TRBJ2-7,NA,CASSQGASVLYEQYF,TGCGCCAGCAGCCAAGGGGCTAGCGTTCTCTACGAGCAGTACTTC
NA,TRBV30,TRBJ2-1,TRBD2,CAWSVQAGGGNEQFF,TGTGCCTGGAGTGTACAAGCGGGAGGTGGGAATGAGCAGTTCTTC
NA,TRBV6-6,TRBJ2-1,TRBD1,CASRTGVLGNEQFF,TGTGCCAGCAGGACAGGGGTGCTAGGCAATGAGCAGTTCTTC
NA,TRBV4-2,TRBJ1-1,NA,CASSPLGGEGHTEAFF,TGTGCCAGCAGCCCCCTCGGGGGAGAGGGTCACACTGAAGCTTTCTTT
NA,TRBV5-1,TRBJ2-5,NA,CASSGTYTQYF,TGCGCCAGCAGCGGGACATACACCCAGTACTTC